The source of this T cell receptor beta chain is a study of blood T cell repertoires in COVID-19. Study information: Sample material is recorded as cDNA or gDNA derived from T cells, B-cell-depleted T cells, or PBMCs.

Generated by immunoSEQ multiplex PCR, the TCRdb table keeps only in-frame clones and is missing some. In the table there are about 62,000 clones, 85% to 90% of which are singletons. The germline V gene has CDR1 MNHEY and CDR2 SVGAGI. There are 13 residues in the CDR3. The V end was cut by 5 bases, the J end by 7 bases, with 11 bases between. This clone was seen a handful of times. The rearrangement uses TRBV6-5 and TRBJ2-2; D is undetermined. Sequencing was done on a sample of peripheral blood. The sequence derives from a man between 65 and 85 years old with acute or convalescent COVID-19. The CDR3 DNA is TGTGCCAGCAGTACCCCCACGAGCGGGGAGCTGTTTTTT. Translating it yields CASSTPTSGELFF.